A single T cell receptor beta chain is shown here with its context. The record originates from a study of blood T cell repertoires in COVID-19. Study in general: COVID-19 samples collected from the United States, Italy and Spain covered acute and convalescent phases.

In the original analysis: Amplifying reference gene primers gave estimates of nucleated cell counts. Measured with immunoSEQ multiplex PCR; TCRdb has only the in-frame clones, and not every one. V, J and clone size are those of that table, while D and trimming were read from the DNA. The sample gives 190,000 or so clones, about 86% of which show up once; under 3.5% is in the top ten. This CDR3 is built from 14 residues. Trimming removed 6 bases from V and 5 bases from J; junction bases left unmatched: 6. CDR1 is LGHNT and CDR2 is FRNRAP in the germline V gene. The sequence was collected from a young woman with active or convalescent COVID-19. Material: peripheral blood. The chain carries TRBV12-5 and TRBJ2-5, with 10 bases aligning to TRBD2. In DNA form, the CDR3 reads TGTGCTAGTGGAACGGGACTAGCGCTGGAGACCCAGTACTTC. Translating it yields CASGTGLALETQYF.